Shown below are 8 T cell receptor beta chains from a single sample sequenced in a study of beta chain features in type 1 diabetes. TCRB transcripts that were expressed got sequenced, as all of the isolated RNA had been reverse transcribed. Here immunoSEQ multiplex PCR was the method, and the copy in TCRdb shows in-frame clones only, minus some. The profile shows some 150,000 clones, over 8.5% of them singletons. The sample consisted of central memory CD4+ T cells from blood. These receptors all stem from a man younger than 35 in good health.

This clone occurred a few times. As DNA, the CDR3 is TGTGCCAGCAGTGCACCAGACAAGATCACAGATACGCAGTATTTT. Its translation: CASSAPDKITDTQYF. The chain has TRBV28 and TRBJ2-3; no clear D. Germline loops: CDR1 MDHEN, CDR2 SYDVKM. V lost 5 bases to trimming and J lost 2 bases, with 14 bases between them. This CDR3 contains 15 residues.

This clone was detected a few times. The rearrangement uses TRBV28 and TRBJ2-2; no definite D call. This CDR3 has 13 residues. Trimming took 8 bases from V and 2 from J, leaving 9 bases between them. Germline-derived CDR1 and CDR2 are MDHEN and SYDVKM. As DNA, the CDR3 is TGTGCCAGCGTGGACGGTAACACCGGGGAGCTGTTTTTT. It translates to CASVDGNTGELFF.

This clone has more than one count but fewer than ten. The V gene is TRBV12-5, the J gene TRBJ2-1; 7 positions agree with TRBD1. Germline trimming cut 6 bases from V and 7 bases from J; bases unmatched to any gene: 12. The CDR3 is 15 amino acids. CDR1 is LGHNT, CDR2 FRNRAP, per germline. CDR3 sequence: CASGQQGYVMNEQFF. Written as DNA, the CDR3 is TGTGCTAGTGGCCAACAGGGGTATGTAATGAATGAGCAGTTCTTC. Complete variable domain (other parts from reference TRBV12-5 and TRBJ2-1): DARVTQTPRHKVTEMGQEVTMRCQPILGHNTVFWYRQTMMQGLELLAYFRNRAPLDDSGMPKDRFSAEMPDATLATLKIQPSEPRDSAVYFCASGQQGYVMNEQFFGPGTRLTVL.

This clone was observed a handful of times. The rearrangement uses TRBV9 and TRBJ2-2, with no clear D. Trimming removed 3 bases from V and 8 bases from J, with 8 bases in between. This CDR3 spans 12 amino acids. The germline V gene has CDR1 SGDLS and CDR2 YYNGEE. CDR3: CASSDLLGELFF. The CDR3 region has the DNA TGTGCCAGCAGCGACTTACTGGGGGAGCTGTTTTTT.

This chain uses TRBV9 with TRBJ1-3, with D hard to call. Germline CDR1 and CDR2: SGDLS and YYNGEE. The CDR3 extends over 16 amino acids. Trimming left V 4 bases short and J 0 bases short, with 14 bases between. The CDR3 region has the DNA TGTGCCAGCAGCCCTTCGGACGGGTTCTCTGGAAACACCATATATTTT. Amino acids: CASSPSDGFSGNTIYF.

The rearrangement links TRBV9 to TRBJ2-7; 8 nucleotides agree with TRBD2. Germline V lookup: CDR1 SGDLS, CDR2 YYNGEE. The CDR3 loop spans 15 amino acids. Losses at the gene ends were 0 bases for V and 4 bases for J; bases not matched to a gene: 6. The CDR3 coding sequence is TGTGCCAGCAGCGTAGGGGGTAGCGGGAAGTACGAGCAGTACTTC. Encoded protein: CASSVGGSGKYEQYF. Full variable domain (rest looked up from reference TRBV9 and TRBJ2-7): DSGVTQTPKHLITATGQRVTLRCSPRSGDLSVYWYQQSLDQGLQFLIQYYNGEERAKGNILERFSAQQFPDLHSELNLSSLELGDSALYFCASSVGGSGKYEQYFGPGTRLTVT.

As for this clone: A single base separates this from a much larger clone, so it may be a read error. Other DNA sequences from this sample encode an identical CDR3 as well. This chain links TRBV5-4 with TRBJ2-6; a possible D gene is TRBD1 (5 bases). CDR3 size: 16 residues. Germline V lookup: CDR1 SGHNT, CDR2 YYREEE (reference sequence). V was pared by 0 bases and J by 4 bases, with 11 bases between. This CDR3 reads CASSLAQGGGANVLTF. In DNA, the CDR3 is TGTGCCAGCAGCTTGGCGCAGGGTGGCGGGGCCAACGTCCTGACTTTC.

In regard to this clone: Other DNA sequences in this sample translate to the same CDR3. The chain uses TRBV6-5 and TRBJ1-2, with a tentative D call TRBD1 (5 bases). V lost 0 bases to trimming and J lost 7 bases, with 6 bases between them. The CDR3 extends over 12 amino acids. In germline, CDR1 is MNHEY, CDR2 SVGAGI. As DNA, the CDR3 is TGTGCCAGCAGTTACTCTGGGGGTGGCTACACCTTC. Residues: CASSYSGGGYTF.